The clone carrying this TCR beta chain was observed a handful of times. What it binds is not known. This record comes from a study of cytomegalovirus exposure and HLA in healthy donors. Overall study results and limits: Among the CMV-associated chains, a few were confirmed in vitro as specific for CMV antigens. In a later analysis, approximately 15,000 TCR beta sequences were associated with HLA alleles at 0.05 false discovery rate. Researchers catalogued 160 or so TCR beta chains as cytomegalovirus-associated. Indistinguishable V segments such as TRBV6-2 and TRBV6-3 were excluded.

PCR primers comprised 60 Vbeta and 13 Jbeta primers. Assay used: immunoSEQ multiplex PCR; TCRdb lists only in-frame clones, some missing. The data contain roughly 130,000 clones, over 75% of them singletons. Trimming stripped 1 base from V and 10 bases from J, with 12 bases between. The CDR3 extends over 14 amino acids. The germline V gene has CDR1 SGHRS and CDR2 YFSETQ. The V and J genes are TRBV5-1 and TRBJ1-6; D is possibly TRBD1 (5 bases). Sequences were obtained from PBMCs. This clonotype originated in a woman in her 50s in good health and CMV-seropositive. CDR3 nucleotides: TGCGCCAGCAGCTTGCAGGGCCGTGGATCACCCCTCCACTTT. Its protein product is CASSLQGRGSPLHF.